This entry lists 19 T cell receptor beta chains sequenced from one sample in a study of cytomegalovirus exposure and HLA in healthy donors. The PCR had 60 Vbeta and 13 Jbeta primers. Only in-frame clones appear in the TCRdb table, and some are missing; sequencing was by immunoSEQ multiplex PCR. The sample records over 150,000 clones, 65% to 80% being singletons. The sample taken for sequencing was PBMCs. These receptors originate from a middle-aged woman in good health and CMV-seronegative.

V gene TRBV5-1 combines with J gene TRBJ2-3; 11 nucleotides match TRBD2. From germline, CDR1 is SGHRS and CDR2 YFSETQ. The CDR3 extends over 16 amino acids. Trimming took 4 bases from V and 5 from J; bases not matched to a gene: 9. For the CDR3, the DNA is TGCGCCAGCAGCCCAGAAACTAGCGGGGGCGGAGATACGCAGTATTTT. Translated, it gives CASSPETSGGGDTQYF.

The chain joins TRBV7-9 to TRBJ1-6; D remains ambiguous. This CDR3 has 14 residues. Trimming took 3 bases from V and 6 from J, leaving 9 bases between them. CDR1 is SEHNR, CDR2 FQNEAQ, per germline (reference sequence). The CDR3 reads CASSLRVTNSPLHF. In DNA, the CDR3 is TGTGCCAGCAGCTTGAGAGTTACTAATTCACCCCTCCACTTT.

V usage is TRBV19 and J usage is TRBJ2-7, with 15 bases aligning to TRBD2. The CDR3 contains 19 residues. V trimming: 5 bases; J trimming: 0 bases; junction bases outside the gene matches: 11. Germline V gives CDR1 LNHDA, CDR2 SQIVND (reference sequence). The chain's CDR3 is CASSVLPGLAGGASYEQYF. CDR3 nucleotide sequence: TGTGCCAGTAGTGTCCTACCGGGACTAGCGGGAGGAGCCTCCTACGAGCAGTACTTC. Variable domain in full (rest from reference TRBV19 and TRBJ2-7): DGGITQSPKYLFRKEGQNVTLSCEQNLNHDAMYWYRQDPGQGLRLIYYSQIVNDFQKGDIAEGYSVSREKKESFPLTVTSAQKNPTAFYLCASSVLPGLAGGASYEQYFGPGTRLTVT.

This rearrangement joins TRBV5-1 to TRBJ1-2; a weak D match, TRBD1 (5 bases). The germline V gene encodes CDR1 SGHRS and CDR2 YFSETQ. Trimming stripped 1 base from V and 0 bases from J, with 7 bases between. CDR3 length: 14 residues. The CDR3: CASSLQGPNYGYTF. CDR3 nucleotides: TGCGCCAGCAGCTTGCAGGGCCCTAACTATGGCTACACCTTC.

The rearrangement joins TRBV6-6 to TRBJ2-7, with 8 bases lining up with TRBD1. In germline, CDR1 is MNHNY, CDR2 SVGAGI (reference sequence). With 3 bases clipped from V and 3 bases from J, the junction kept 4 bases outside the gene matches. The CDR3 contains 14 residues. CDR3 sequence reads: CASSYATGGYEQYF. The CDR3 coding sequence is TGTGCCAGCAGTTATGCAACAGGGGGCTACGAGCAGTACTTC.

CDR3 coding DNA: TGTGCCAGCAGTGACCTGGGACAGACCTACGAGCAGTACTTC. It yields the protein CASSDLGQTYEQYF. The J gene is TRBJ2-7, the V gene TRBV6-4; TRBD1 agrees at 7 bases. CDR1 and CDR2 from the germline V gene are MRHNA and SNTAGT. J lost 2 bases, V lost 2 bases, and 3 bases had no gene match. The CDR3 has 14 residues.

V is TRBV9 and J is TRBJ2-3; no firm D call. From germline, CDR1 is SGDLS and CDR2 YYNGEE. The CDR3 has 14 residues. V shed 3 bases and J shed 4 bases, with 12 bases lying between them. This CDR3 is CASSDYARADTQYF. The CDR3 nucleotides read TGTGCCAGCAGCGACTACGCACGGGCAGATACGCAGTATTTT. Variable domain in full (rest from reference TRBV9 and TRBJ2-3): DSGVTQTPKHLITATGQRVTLRCSPRSGDLSVYWYQQSLDQGLQFLIQYYNGEERAKGNILERFSAQQFPDLHSELNLSSLELGDSALYFCASSDYARADTQYFGPGTRLTVL.

The V and J genes are TRBV7-2 and TRBJ2-1, with 10 bases matching TRBD2. Looked up from germline, CDR1 is SGHTA and CDR2 is FQGNSA. V trimming: 5 bases; J trimming: 7 bases; junction bases outside the gene matches: 8. The CDR3 length is 15 residues. As DNA, the CDR3 is TGTGCCAGCAGCGCTCGGACTAGCGGAAGGAATGAGCAGTTCTTC. Translation gives CASSARTSGRNEQFF.

The chain is built from TRBV11-3 and TRBJ1-2; D might be TRBD1 (5 bases). Germline assignment: CDR1 SGHNT and CDR2 YENEEA. With 0 bases removed from V and 7 bases from J, the gap between germline ends came to 21 bases. This CDR3 is 17 amino acids long. CDR3 sequence: CASSLDLHSGALGGYTF. For the CDR3, the DNA is TGTGCCAGCAGCTTAGACCTCCACAGCGGGGCCCTGGGTGGCTACACCTTC.

CDR3: CASSRDTDTQYF. The CDR3 coding sequence is TGTGCCAGCAGCAGGGATACAGATACGCAGTATTTT. This sequence joins TRBV6-5 and TRBJ2-3, with D maybe TRBD1 (5 bases). This CDR3 is 12 amino acids long. Germline V CDR1 and CDR2: MNHEY, SVGAGI. The V end was cut by 6 bases, the J end by 3 bases, with 7 bases between.

This chain uses TRBV7-9 with TRBJ1-4; maybe TRBD1 (5 bases). The germline V gene has CDR1 SEHNR and CDR2 FQNEAQ (reference sequence). V was cut by 6 bases and J by 1 base, with 9 bases left in between. The CDR3 has 14 residues. DNA of the CDR3: TGTGCCAGCAGACATAGGGGAACTAATGAAAAACTGTTTTTT. Translating it yields CASRHRGTNEKLFF.

The chain recombines TRBV7-9 with TRBJ1-1; D is possibly TRBD1 (6 bases). V dropped 0 bases and J dropped 0 bases, with 11 bases sitting between them. The CDR3 runs 16 residues. Germline V CDR1 and CDR2: SEHNR, FQNEAQ (reference sequence). The CDR3 here is CASSLARGQVNTEAFF. The CDR3 nucleotides read TGTGCCAGCAGCTTAGCGCGGGGGCAAGTGAACACTGAAGCTTTCTTT.

In its sample, this clone was seen a few times. The V call is TRBV6-5, the J call TRBJ1-2; 10 bases line up with TRBD1. The V gene end was trimmed by 2 bases and the J gene end by 5 bases; junction bases not matched to a gene: 8. The CDR3 has 16 residues. Germline V lookup: CDR1 MNHEY, CDR2 SVGAGI. Here the CDR3 DNA reads TGTGCCAGCAGTTACATCAGGACAGGGGGAGGGTATGGCTACACCTTC. As protein: CASSYIRTGGGYGYTF.

This chain connects TRBV5-1 to TRBJ1-4; D is unclear. The CDR3 runs to 15 residues. The V gene lost 0 bases and the J gene lost 3 bases, with 9 bases spanning the gap. The germline gives CDR1 SGHRS, CDR2 YFSETQ. CDR3 protein: CASSLAQAANEKLFF. The DNA for the CDR3 is TGCGCCAGCAGCTTGGCTCAGGCAGCTAATGAAAAACTGTTTTTT. Based on the CDR3 plus reference TRBV5-1 and TRBJ1-4, the full variable domain is KAGVTQTPRYLIKTRGQQVTLSCSPISGHRSVSWYQQTPGQGLQFLFEYFSETQRNKGNFPGRFSGRQFSNSRSEMNVSTLELGDSALYLCASSLAQAANEKLFFGSGTQLSVL.

The rearrangement links TRBV28 to TRBJ1-5; no definite D call. CDR3 size: 15 residues. Germline loops: CDR1 MDHEN, CDR2 SYDVKM. The V end was cut by 3 bases, the J end by 0 bases, with 9 bases between. The CDR3 sequence is CASSFPAYSNQPQHF. The DNA for the CDR3 is TGTGCCAGCAGTTTCCCAGCGTATAGCAATCAGCCCCAGCATTTT.

The gene calls are TRBV4-1 and TRBJ2-3, with TRBD2 matching over 7 bases. Germline values: CDR1 MGHRA, CDR2 YSYEKL. This CDR3 is built from 16 residues. The ends lost 2 bases at V and 1 base at J; junction bases unmatched: 6. The DNA of the CDR3 is TGCGCCAGCAGCCAATCCCGGGGGGAAGGCACAGATACGCAGTATTTT. This gives the protein CASSQSRGEGTDTQYF.

This clone has only a few counts. The rearrangement links TRBV28 to TRBJ1-5; D uncertain. This CDR3 is 15 amino acids long. Germline loops: CDR1 MDHEN, CDR2 SYDVKM. The ends were cut back, 3 bases at V and 0 bases at J, with 9 bases in the middle. The CDR3: CASSLGSYSNQPQHF. In nucleotides, the CDR3 is TGTGCCAGCAGTTTGGGCAGTTATAGCAATCAGCCCCAGCATTTT. Supplemented by reference TRBV28 and TRBJ1-5, the full variable domain reads DVKVTQSSRYLVKRTGEKVFLECVQDMDHENMFWYRQDPGLGLRLIYFSYDVKMKEKGDIPEGYSVSREKKERFSLILESASTNQTSMYLCASSLGSYSNQPQHFGDGTRLSIL.

The gene calls are TRBV5-1 and TRBJ1-2; 7 positions match TRBD1. The CDR3 is 13 amino acids. CDR1 and CDR2 (germline): SGHRS, YFSETQ. V trimming: 2 bases; J trimming: 5 bases; junction bases outside the gene matches: 3. The CDR3 region is CASSFDREYGYTF. The CDR3 DNA is TGCGCCAGCAGCTTCGACAGGGAGTATGGCTACACCTTC.

This clone was seen only a few times. The chain uses TRBV6-5 and TRBJ2-7; 9 bases line up with TRBD1. The germline CDR1 and CDR2 sequences are MNHEY and SVGAGI. The CDR3 has 13 amino acids. The V segment lost 3 bases and the J segment 7 bases; nucleotides outside the gene matches: 4. The CDR3: CASSYDRGYEQYF. DNA of the CDR3: TGTGCCAGCAGTTATGACAGGGGGTATGAGCAGTACTTC.